This T cell receptor beta chain was obtained from a study of patients and donors after allogeneic stem cell transplantation. Germline V gene lookup returns CDR1 DFQATT and CDR2 SNEGSKA (reference sequence). Trimming removed 5 bases at V and 0 bases at J, with 14 bases between. This CDR3 comprises 15 residues. Each CDR3 protein gets one entry after TCRdb re-called the RT-PCR reads with MiXCR. The sample lists 920,000 or so distinct CDR3 sequences, roughly 18% occurring once. Sequencing input: blood, either unsorted or a sorted T cell fraction (not recorded which). This receptor was obtained from a human donor who was either an allogeneic HSCT recipient or a stem cell or donor lymphocyte infusion donor (not recorded which). It is not recorded whose cells these are; they may come from a transplant donor. The V gene is TRBV20-1, the J gene TRBJ2-4; TRBD2 might be the D (5 bases). As DNA, the CDR3 is TGCAGTGCTGAGGGTTTCGGGTCAGCCAAAAACATTCAGTACTTC. Translated, it gives CSAEGFGSAKNIQYF.